This TCR beta chain was retrieved from a study of control samples from healthy donors and cancer patients. Sequenced by immunoSEQ multiplex PCR; TCRdb stores in-frame clones only, minus some. The table shows 100,000 to 150,000 clones, with more than 85% occurring only once. The V and J ends lost 3 bases and 0 bases respectively, with 13 bases between them. The CDR3 covers 15 residues. CDR1 is DFQATT, CDR2 SNEGSKA, per germline (reference sequence). The TCR comes from a man between 18 and 29 years old in good health. This chain joins TRBV20-1 and TRBJ2-3; D might be TRBD2 (6 bases). The sequenced sample was blood. Here the CDR3 reads CSASGVGGSTDTQYF. CDR3 DNA sequence: TGCAGTGCTAGTGGCGTGGGGGGTAGCACAGATACGCAGTATTTT.